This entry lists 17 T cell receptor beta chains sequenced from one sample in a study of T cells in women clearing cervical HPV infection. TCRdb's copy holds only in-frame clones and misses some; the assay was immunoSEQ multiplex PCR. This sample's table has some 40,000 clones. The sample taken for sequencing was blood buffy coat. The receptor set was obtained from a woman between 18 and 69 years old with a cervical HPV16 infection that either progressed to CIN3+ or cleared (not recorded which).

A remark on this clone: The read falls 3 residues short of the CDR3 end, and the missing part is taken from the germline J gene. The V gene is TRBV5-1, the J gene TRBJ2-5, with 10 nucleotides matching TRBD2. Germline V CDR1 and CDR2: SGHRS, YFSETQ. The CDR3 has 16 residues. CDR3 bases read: TGCGCCAGCAGCTTGGGGACTAGCGGTCCCACAGATACC. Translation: CASSLGTSGPTDT. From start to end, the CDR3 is CASSLGTSGPTDTQYF.

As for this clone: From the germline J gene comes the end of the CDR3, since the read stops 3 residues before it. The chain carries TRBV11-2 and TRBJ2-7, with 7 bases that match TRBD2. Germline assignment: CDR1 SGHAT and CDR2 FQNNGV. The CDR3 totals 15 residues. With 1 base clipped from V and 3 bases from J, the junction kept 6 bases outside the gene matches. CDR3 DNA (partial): TGTGCCAGCAGCTTAGGTATAGCGGGCTACTACGAG. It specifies CASSLGIAGYYE. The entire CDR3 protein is CASSLGIAGYYEQYF.

CDR3 DNA (partial): TGCGCCAGCAGCCAGGGACTCCCAGATACG. Translated, it gives CASSQGLPDT. The entire CDR3 is CASSQGLPDTQYF. The chain uses TRBV4-1 and TRBJ2-3; D is perhaps TRBD2 (6 bases). The read finishes 3 residues shy of the CDR3 end, and the germline J gene is used to complete it. The V gene's germline CDR1 is MGHRA and CDR2 YSYEKL. The V and J ends lost 3 bases and 4 bases respectively, with 8 bases between them. There are 13 residues in the CDR3.

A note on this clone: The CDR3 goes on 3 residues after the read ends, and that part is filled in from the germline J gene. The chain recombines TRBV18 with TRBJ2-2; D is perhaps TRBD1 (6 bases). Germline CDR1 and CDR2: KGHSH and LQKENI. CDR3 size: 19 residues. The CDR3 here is CASSPVPPTGPSGANVLFF. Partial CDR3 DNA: TGTGCCAGCTCACCAGTACCCCCGACAGGCCCCTCTGGGGCCAACGTG.

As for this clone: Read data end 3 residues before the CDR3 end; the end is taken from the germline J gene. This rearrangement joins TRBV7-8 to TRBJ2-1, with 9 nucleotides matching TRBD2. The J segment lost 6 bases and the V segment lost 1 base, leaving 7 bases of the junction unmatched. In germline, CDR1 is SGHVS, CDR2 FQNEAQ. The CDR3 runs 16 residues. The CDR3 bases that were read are TGTGCCAGCAGCTTAGTCGGCGCGGGGGGGGGCAATGAG. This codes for CASSLVGAGGGNE. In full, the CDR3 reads CASSLVGAGGGNEQFF.

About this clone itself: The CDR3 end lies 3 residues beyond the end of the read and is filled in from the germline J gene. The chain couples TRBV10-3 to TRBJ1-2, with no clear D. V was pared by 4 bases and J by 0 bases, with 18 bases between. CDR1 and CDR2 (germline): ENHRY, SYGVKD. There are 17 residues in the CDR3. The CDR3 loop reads CAISGWPGGEANYGYTF. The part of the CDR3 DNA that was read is TGTGCCATCAGTGGATGGCCAGGCGGGGAGGCTAACTATGGC.

CDR3 region: CASSTTSHSYNEQFF. The part of the CDR3 DNA that was read is TGTGCCAGCAGTACCACTAGCCATTCCTACAATGAG. This sequence joins TRBV6-2 or TRBV6-3 and TRBJ2-1; maybe TRBD2 (6 bases). The read terminates 3 residues ahead of where the CDR3 ends, so the germline J gene completes it. CDR3 length: 15 residues. From germline, CDR1 is MNHEY and CDR2 SVGEGT. Deletions cut 5 bases from V and 1 base from J, with 12 bases between.

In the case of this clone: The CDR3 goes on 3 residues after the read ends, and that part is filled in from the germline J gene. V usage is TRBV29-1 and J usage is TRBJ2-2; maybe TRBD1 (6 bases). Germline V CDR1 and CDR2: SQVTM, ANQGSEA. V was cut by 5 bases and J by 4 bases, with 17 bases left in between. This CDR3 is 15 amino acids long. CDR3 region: CSVSQAGDSTGELFF. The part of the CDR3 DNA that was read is TGCAGCGTTTCTCAGGCAGGGGATAGCACCGGGGAG.

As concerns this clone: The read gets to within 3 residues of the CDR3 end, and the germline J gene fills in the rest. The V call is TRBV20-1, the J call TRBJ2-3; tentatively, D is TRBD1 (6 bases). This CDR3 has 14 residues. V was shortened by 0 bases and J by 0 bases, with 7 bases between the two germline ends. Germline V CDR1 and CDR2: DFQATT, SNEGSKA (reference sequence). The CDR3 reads CSAREGASTDTQYF. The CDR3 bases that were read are TGCAGTGCTAGAGAGGGGGCTAGCACAGATACG.

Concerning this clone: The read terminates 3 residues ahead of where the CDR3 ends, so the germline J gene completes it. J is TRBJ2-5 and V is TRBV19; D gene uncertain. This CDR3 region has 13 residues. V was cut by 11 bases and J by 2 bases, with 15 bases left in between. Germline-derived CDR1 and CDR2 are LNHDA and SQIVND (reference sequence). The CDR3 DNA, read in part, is TGTGCCTCGCGGTCGGCTGATCAAGAGACC. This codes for CASRSADQET. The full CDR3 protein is CASRSADQETQYF.

CDR3 in amino acids: CSASDRGAHQPGQPQHF. The sequenced CDR3 bases are TGCAGTGCAAGCGACAGGGGGGCACATCAGCCGGGGCAGCCC. The chain carries TRBV20-1 and TRBJ1-5; 9 bases map to TRBD1. The sequenced fragment ends 3 residues before the CDR3 boundary, so the rest is inferred from the germline J gene. V was clipped by 6 bases and J by 7 bases; unmatched bases: 19. Germline V gene lookup returns CDR1 DFQATT and CDR2 SNEGSKA (reference sequence). This CDR3 is 17 amino acids long.

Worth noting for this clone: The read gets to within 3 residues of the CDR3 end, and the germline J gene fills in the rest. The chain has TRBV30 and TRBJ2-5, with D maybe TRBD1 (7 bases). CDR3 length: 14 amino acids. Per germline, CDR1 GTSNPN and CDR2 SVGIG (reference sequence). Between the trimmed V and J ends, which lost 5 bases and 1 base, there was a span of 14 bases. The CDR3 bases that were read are TGTGCCTGGGGAGGGGGCGCGGGCCAAGAGACC. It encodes CAWGGGAGQET. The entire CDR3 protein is CAWGGGAGQETQYF.

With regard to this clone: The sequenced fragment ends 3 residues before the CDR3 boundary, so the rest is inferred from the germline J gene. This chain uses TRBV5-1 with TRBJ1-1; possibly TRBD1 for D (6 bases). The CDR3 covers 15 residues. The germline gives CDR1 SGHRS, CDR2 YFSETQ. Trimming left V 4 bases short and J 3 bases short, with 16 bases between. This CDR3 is CASSIGGGGYTEAFF. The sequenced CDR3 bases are TGCGCCAGCAGCATTGGGGGGGGCGGATACACTGAA. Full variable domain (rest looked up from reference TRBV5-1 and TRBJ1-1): KAGVTQTPRYLIKTRGQQVTLSCSPISGHRSVSWYQQTPGQGLQFLFEYFSETQRNKGNFPGRFSGRQFSNSRSEMNVSTLELGDSALYLCASSIGGGGYTEAFFGQGTRLTVV.

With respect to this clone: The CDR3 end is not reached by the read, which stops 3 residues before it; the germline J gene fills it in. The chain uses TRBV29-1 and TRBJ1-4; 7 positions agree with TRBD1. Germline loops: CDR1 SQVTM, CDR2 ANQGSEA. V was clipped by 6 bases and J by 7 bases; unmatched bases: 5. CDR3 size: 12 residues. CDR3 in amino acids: CSVSRTGEKLFF. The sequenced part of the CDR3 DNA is TGCAGCGTCTCCCGGACAGGTGAAAAA.

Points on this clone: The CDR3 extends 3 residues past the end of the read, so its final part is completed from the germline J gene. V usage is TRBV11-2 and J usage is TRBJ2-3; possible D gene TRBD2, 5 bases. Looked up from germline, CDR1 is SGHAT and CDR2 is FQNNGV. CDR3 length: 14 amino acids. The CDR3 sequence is CASSSGPHQETQYF. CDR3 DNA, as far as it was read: TGTGCCAGCAGCAGCGGACCTCATCAAGAGACG.

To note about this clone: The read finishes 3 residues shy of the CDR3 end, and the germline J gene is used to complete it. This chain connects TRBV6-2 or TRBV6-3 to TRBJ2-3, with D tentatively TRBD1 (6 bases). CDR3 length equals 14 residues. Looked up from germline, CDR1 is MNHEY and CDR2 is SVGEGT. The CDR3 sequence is CASRTTGYNQPQYF. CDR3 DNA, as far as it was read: TGTGCCAGCAGGACCACAGGGTACAATCAGCCG.

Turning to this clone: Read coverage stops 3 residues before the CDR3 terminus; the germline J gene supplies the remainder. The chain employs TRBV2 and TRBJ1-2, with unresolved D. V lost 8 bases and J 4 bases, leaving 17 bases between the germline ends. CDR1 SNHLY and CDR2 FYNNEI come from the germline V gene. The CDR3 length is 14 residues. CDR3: CASRNDAGSYGYTF. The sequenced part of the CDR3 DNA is TGTGCCAGCCGGAATGATGCAGGATCCTATGGC.